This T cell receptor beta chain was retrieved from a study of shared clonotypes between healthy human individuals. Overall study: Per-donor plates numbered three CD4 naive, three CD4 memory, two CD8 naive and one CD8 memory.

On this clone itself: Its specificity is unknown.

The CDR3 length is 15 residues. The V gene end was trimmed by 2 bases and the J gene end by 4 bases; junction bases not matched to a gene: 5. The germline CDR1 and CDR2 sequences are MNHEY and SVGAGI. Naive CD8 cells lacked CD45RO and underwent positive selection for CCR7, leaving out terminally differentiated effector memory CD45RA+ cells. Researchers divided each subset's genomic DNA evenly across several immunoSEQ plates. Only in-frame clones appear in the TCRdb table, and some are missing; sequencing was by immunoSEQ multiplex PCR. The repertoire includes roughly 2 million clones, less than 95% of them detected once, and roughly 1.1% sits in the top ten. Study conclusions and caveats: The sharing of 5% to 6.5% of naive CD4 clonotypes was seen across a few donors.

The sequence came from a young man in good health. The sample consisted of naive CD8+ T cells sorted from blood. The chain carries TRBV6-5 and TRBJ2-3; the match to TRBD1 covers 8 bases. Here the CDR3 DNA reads TGTGCCAGCAGTTACGCAGGGGGCAACTCAGATACGCAGTATTTT. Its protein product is CASSYAGGNSDTQYF.